These 19 T cell receptor beta chains came from one sample sequenced in a study of shared clonotypes between healthy human individuals. TCRdb keeps only in-frame clones here, not all; method: immunoSEQ multiplex PCR. This table holds hundreds of thousands of clones, around 73% found once. The sample comprised memory CD4+ T cells sorted from blood. The subset is: CD45RA-negative fraction. The receptors here all came from a woman aged 25 to 45 in good health.

The chain recombines TRBV14 with TRBJ1-1, with D possibly TRBD1 on 6 matching bases. Germline loops: CDR1 SGHDN, CDR2 FVKESK. CDR3 size: 13 residues. Trimming took off 3 bases at V and 7 bases at J, with 12 bases between the two ends. CDR3 protein: CASSQAIRGEAFF. CDR3 coding DNA: TGTGCCAGCAGCCAGGCTATCAGGGGTGAAGCTTTCTTT. Combining the CDR3 with reference TRBV14 and TRBJ1-1 gives the whole variable domain EAGVTQFPSHSVIEKGQTVTLRCDPISGHDNLYWYRRVMGKEIKFLLHFVKESKQDESGMPNNRFLAERTGGTYSTLKVQPAELEDSGVYFCASSQAIRGEAFFGQGTRLTVV.

The chain carries TRBV4-1 and TRBJ2-5; 9 bases fit TRBD2. This CDR3 contains 15 residues. The germline CDR1 and CDR2 sequences are MGHRA and YSYEKL. V lost 3 bases, J lost 2 bases, and 4 bases stayed unmatched. CDR3 protein: CASSQLGLAQETQYF. The CDR3 nucleotides are TGCGCCAGCAGCCAGCTGGGACTAGCTCAAGAGACCCAGTACTTC.

The chain uses TRBV7-6 and TRBJ2-1, with 7 nucleotides matching TRBD2. Trimming removed 5 bases from V and 3 bases from J; junction bases left unmatched: 10. From germline, CDR1 is SGHVS and CDR2 FNYEAQ. The CDR3 is made up of 16 amino acids. The CDR3 coding sequence is TGTGCCAGCAGCCCCAGATCCGGGAGGTACTACAATGAGCAGTTCTTC. Protein product: CASSPRSGRYYNEQFF.

The V gene is TRBV10-1, the J gene TRBJ1-4, with unresolved D. This CDR3 region has 16 residues. V was clipped by 2 bases and J by 6 bases, with 16 bases between them. Germline-derived CDR1 and CDR2 are WNHNN and SYGVQD (reference sequence). CDR3 residues: CASSEEGPAAHEKLFF. CDR3 sequence (DNA): TGCGCCAGCAGTGAGGAGGGCCCAGCGGCCCATGAAAAACTGTTTTTT.

The V call is TRBV5-5, the J call TRBJ2-5; no clear D. This CDR3 region has 14 residues. Germline assignment: CDR1 SGHKS and CDR2 YYEKEE (reference sequence). V shed 9 bases and J shed 1 base, with 16 bases lying between them. The CDR3 DNA follows: TGTGCCAAAATTAAGCAGAATCCCCAAGAGACCCAGTACTTC. As protein: CAKIKQNPQETQYF.

This clone was seen just once. The V gene is TRBV19, the J gene TRBJ2-2; TRBD1 aligns across 8 bases. The CDR3 sequence is 16 residues long. Germline V gene sequence: CDR1 LNHDA, CDR2 SQIVND (reference sequence). Trimming removed 4 bases from V and 1 base from J; junction bases left unmatched: 5. CDR3 residues: CASSSGQGWNTGELFF. The CDR3 nucleotides read TGTGCCAGTAGTAGCGGACAGGGATGGAACACCGGGGAGCTGTTTTTT.

The CDR3 loop is CASSVQAKGRETQYF. For the CDR3, the DNA is TGTGCCAGCAGCGTTCAAGCTAAGGGTCGGGAGACCCAGTACTTC. The V gene is TRBV5-6, the J gene TRBJ2-5; D not certain. Trimming stripped 4 bases from V and 5 bases from J, with 18 bases between. Germline-derived CDR1 and CDR2 are SGHDT and YYEEEE. The CDR3 runs 15 residues.

This clone appeared many times. The chain recombines TRBV5-1 with TRBJ1-1, with TRBD1 identical over 7 bases. In germline, CDR1 is SGHRS, CDR2 YFSETQ. CDR3 length: 16 residues. The trim removed 4 bases at V and 0 bases at J, leaving 9 bases unmatched. The CDR3 bases are TGCGCCAGCAGCCAAATCCGGGACAGCTTGAACACTGAAGCTTTCTTT. It yields the protein CASSQIRDSLNTEAFF.

CDR3 in DNA: TGTGCCAGCAGTGAAGGGGGGCGCGGGAACCTCAAAAACATTCAGTACTTC. Its translation: CASSEGGRGNLKNIQYF. This chain connects TRBV25-1 to TRBJ2-4; D tentatively reads TRBD1 or TRBD2 (6 bases each). The germline V and J ends were trimmed by 2 bases and 3 bases, with 17 bases remaining between them. CDR3 length: 17 amino acids. CDR1 is MGHDK and CDR2 is SYGVNS in the germline V gene. The full variable domain, its missing parts supplied by reference TRBV25-1 and TRBJ2-4, is EADIYQTPRYLVIGTGKKITLECSQTMGHDKMYWYQQDPGMELHLIHYSYGVNSTEKGDLSSESTVSRIRTEHFPLTLESARPSHTSQYLCASSEGGRGNLKNIQYFGAGTRLSVL.

The chain uses TRBV5-4 and TRBJ2-3, with D hard to call. CDR1 is SGHNT and CDR2 is YYREEE in the germline V gene (reference sequence). The CDR3 spans 15 residues. V lost 1 base, J lost 1 base, and 10 bases lay in between. The CDR3 is CASSLSGRGTDTQYF. The CDR3 DNA reads as TGTGCCAGCAGCTTGTCAGGACGTGGCACAGATACGCAGTATTTT. Combining the CDR3 with reference TRBV5-4 and TRBJ2-3 gives the whole variable domain ETGVTQSPTHLIKTRGQQVTLRCSSQSGHNTVSWYQQALGQGPQFIFQYYREEENGRGNFPPRFSGLQFPNYSSELNVNALELDDSALYLCASSLSGRGTDTQYFGPGTRLTVL.

The chain is built from TRBV5-1 and TRBJ2-3; D remains ambiguous. CDR1 and CDR2 from the germline V gene are SGHRS and YFSETQ. Trimming stripped 4 bases from V and 4 bases from J, with 13 bases between. This CDR3 region has 14 residues. The CDR3 DNA reads as TGCGCCAGCAGCCCTCGTCGTCCGGCAGATACGCAGTATTTT. Protein: CASSPRRPADTQYF.

This clone has at least ten counts. The chain combines TRBV9 with TRBJ1-1, with D uncertain. Germline V gives CDR1 SGDLS, CDR2 YYNGEE. The CDR3 is 15 residues long. V gave up 4 bases and J gave up 2 bases, with 15 bases separating them. CDR3 DNA sequence: TGTGCCAGCAGCCCCGTAAAATACAGCAACACTGAAGCTTTCTTT. This encodes CASSPVKYSNTEAFF.

The J gene is TRBJ2-5, the V gene TRBV28, with TRBD2 matching 10 bases. Germline V gene sequence: CDR1 MDHEN, CDR2 SYDVKM. CDR3 length: 16 amino acids. The trim removed 5 bases at V and 7 bases at J, leaving 13 bases unmatched. The CDR3 reads CASSPELAGSRVTQYF. CDR3 in DNA: TGTGCCAGCAGTCCGGAACTAGCGGGAAGTCGTGTGACCCAGTACTTC.

The chain joins TRBV30 to TRBJ2-2, with D maybe TRBD2 (5 bases). Trimming removed 1 base from V and 0 bases from J, with 6 bases in between. This CDR3 comprises 14 residues. Germline values: CDR1 GTSNPN, CDR2 SVGIG (reference sequence). CDR3 nucleotides: TGTGCCTGGAGTGCCGGGACGAACACCGGGGAGCTGTTTTTT. It codes for CAWSAGTNTGELFF.

The gene calls are TRBV5-1 and TRBJ2-3; 7 nucleotides line up with TRBD2. The CDR3 consists of 15 residues. Germline CDR1 reads SGHRS; CDR2 reads YFSETQ. With 7 bases clipped from V and 1 base from J, the junction kept 9 bases outside the gene matches. The CDR3 sequence: CASGFVSGGTDTQYF. As DNA, the CDR3 is TGCGCCAGCGGTTTTGTGAGCGGGGGCACAGATACGCAGTATTTT.

This clone was seen only once. The V gene is TRBV2, the J gene TRBJ1-4; tentatively, D is TRBD1 (6 bases). Germline CDR1 is SNHLY and CDR2 is FYNNEI. The CDR3 sequence is 15 residues long. The germline V and J ends were trimmed by 7 bases and 10 bases, with 22 bases remaining between them. CDR3 region: CASNYQTDSWGKLFF. The CDR3 DNA is TGTGCCAGCAATTACCAAACGGACAGCTGGGGAAAACTGTTTTTT.

V is TRBV15 and J is TRBJ1-5; D is ambiguous. Trimming pared 0 bases from V and 3 bases from J, leaving 12 bases between. The CDR3 totals 16 residues. Germline CDR1 LNHNV, CDR2 YYDKDF (reference sequence). CDR3 sequence: CATSRDYEGLNQPQHF. The CDR3 DNA is TGTGCCACCAGCAGAGATTACGAGGGCCTCAATCAGCCCCAGCATTTT. Supplemented by reference TRBV15 and TRBJ1-5, the full variable domain reads DAMVIQNPRYQVTQFGKPVTLSCSQTLNHNVMYWYQQKSSQAPKLLFHYYDKDFNNEADTPDNFQSRRPNTSFCFLDIRSPGLGDTAMYLCATSRDYEGLNQPQHFGDGTRLSIL.

This clone was seen a few times. The chain has TRBV18 and TRBJ2-1; D is ambiguous. CDR1 is KGHSH and CDR2 is LQKENI in the germline V gene. CDR3 size: 11 residues. Trimming shortened V by 3 bases and J by 5 bases, and 2 bases separated the two germline ends. This chain's CDR3 is CASSPHNEQFF. DNA for the CDR3: TGTGCCAGCTCACCCCACAATGAGCAGTTCTTC.

The gene calls are TRBV27 and TRBJ2-5, with TRBD2 matching 13 bases. The CDR3 runs to 15 residues. Germline values: CDR1 MNHEY, CDR2 SMNVEV (reference sequence). The junction had 6 bases not matched to a gene; V was cut back by 6 bases and J by 5 bases. Written as DNA, the CDR3 is TGTGCCAGCAGCCGGACTAGCGGGAGCCGTGAGACCCAGTACTTC. This sequence encodes CASSRTSGSRETQYF.